This is a list of T cell receptor beta chains from one sample in a study of graft-versus-host responses after intestinal transplantation. For these TCRs, the target antigens are not known. The protocol was immunoSEQ multiplex PCR, while the TCRdb copy is restricted to in-frame clones and leaves out a portion. Of over 75,000 clones in the sample, about nine tenths were seen once. The material sequenced was unstimulated CD8+ T cells sorted from spleen or lymph node cells, taken before transplant. The origin of the receptors is a human donor who was the organ donor for an intestinal transplant. Both conserved end residues are part of each CDR3. The D gene is left open where the match is weak. Not all rows give a size; the values are once, few, many and, for expanded clones, a class.

size	V	D	J	CDR3	DNA
.	TRBV5-1	.	TRBJ2-3	CASSLGGADTQYF	TGCGCCAGCAGCTTGGGTGGGGCAGATACGCAGTATTTT
.	TRBV6-5	TRBD1	TRBJ2-7	CASSSGGLDEQYF	TGTGCCAGCAGTTCAGGGGGTTTAGACGAGCAGTACTTC
.	TRBV6-4	.	TRBJ1-1	CASSDNGYTEAFF	TGTGCCAGCAGTGACAACGGTTACACTGAAGCTTTCTTT
.	TRBV2	.	TRBJ1-2	CATYYGGLNGYTF	TGTGCCACCTATTACGGGGGGCTAAATGGCTACACCTTC
.	TRBV9	.	TRBJ1-1	CASSVGGAFF	TGTGCCAGCAGCGTAGGGGGGGCTTTCTTT
.	TRBV9	TRBD1	TRBJ2-3	CASSVFRTGEGNTQYF	TGTGCCAGCAGCGTATTCAGGACAGGGGAAGGGAATACGCAGTATTTT
.	TRBV30	.	TRBJ2-7	CAWSGGNHYEQYF	TGTGCCTGGAGTGGGGGGAATCACTACGAGCAGTACTTC
once	TRBV7-6	.	TRBJ1-1	CASSDGTAVGYAEAFF	TGTGCCAGCAGCGACGGGACGGCAGTTGGGTACGCTGAAGCTTTCTTT
.	TRBV6-6	TRBD1	TRBJ2-7	CASSSLTGGAGYEQYF	TGTGCCAGCAGTTCATTGACAGGGGGCGCTGGGTACGAGCAGTACTTC
.	TRBV20-1	.	TRBJ1-1	CSPRGGTEAFF	TGCAGTCCTAGGGGTGGCACTGAAGCTTTCTTT
.	TRBV29-1	.	TRBJ1-2	CSVEDGESYGYTF	TGCAGCGTTGAAGATGGGGAGAGCTATGGCTACACCTTC
.	TRBV7-9	TRBD1	TRBJ1-1	CASLQGAAEAFF	TGTGCCAGCTTACAGGGGGCCGCCGAAGCTTTCTTT
.	TRBV5-1	.	TRBJ2-7	CASSQDSYEQYF	TGCGCCAGCAGCCAAGACTCCTACGAGCAGTACTTC
.	TRBV28	.	TRBJ1-1	CASSLRGMNTEAFF	TGTGCCAGCAGTTTAAGGGGAATGAACACTGAAGCTTTCTTT
.	TRBV6-1	.	TRBJ1-2	CASSGTDYGYTF	TGTGCCAGCAGTGGGACAGACTATGGCTACACCTTC
.	TRBV5-6	.	TRBJ2-7	CASSLVPGSSYEQYF	TGTGCCAGCAGCTTGGTTCCGGGCTCTTCCTACGAGCAGTACTTC
.	TRBV5-4	TRBD1	TRBJ2-7	CASRGPGGPYEQYF	TGTGCCAGCAGAGGTCCAGGGGGACCCTACGAGCAGTACTTC
.	TRBV6-4	.	TRBJ2-2	CASSDSLYTGELFF	TGTGCCAGCAGTGACTCCCTCTACACCGGGGAGCTGTTTTTT
.	TRBV6-6	.	TRBJ2-7	CASSYSWNEQYF	TGTGCCAGCAGTTACTCCTGGAACGAGCAGTACTTC
.	TRBV19	TRBD1	TRBJ2-2	CASSMGQVIAGELFF	TGTGCCAGTAGTATGGGACAGGTTATTGCCGGGGAGCTGTTTTTT